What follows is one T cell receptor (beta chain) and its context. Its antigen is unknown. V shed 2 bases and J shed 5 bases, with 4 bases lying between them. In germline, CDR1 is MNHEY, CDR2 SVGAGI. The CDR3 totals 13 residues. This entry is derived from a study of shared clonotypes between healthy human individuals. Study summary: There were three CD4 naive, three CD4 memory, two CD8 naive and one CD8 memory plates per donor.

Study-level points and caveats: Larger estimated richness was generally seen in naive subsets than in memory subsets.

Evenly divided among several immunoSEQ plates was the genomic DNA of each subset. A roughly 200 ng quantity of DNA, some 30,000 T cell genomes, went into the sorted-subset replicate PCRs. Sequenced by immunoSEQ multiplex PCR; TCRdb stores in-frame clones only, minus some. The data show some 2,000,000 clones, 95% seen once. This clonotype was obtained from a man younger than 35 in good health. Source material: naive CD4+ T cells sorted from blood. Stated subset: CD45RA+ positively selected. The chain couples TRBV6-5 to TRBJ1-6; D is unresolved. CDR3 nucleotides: TGTGCCAGCAGTTACGTGAATAATTCACCCCTCCACTTT. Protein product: CASSYVNNSPLHF.